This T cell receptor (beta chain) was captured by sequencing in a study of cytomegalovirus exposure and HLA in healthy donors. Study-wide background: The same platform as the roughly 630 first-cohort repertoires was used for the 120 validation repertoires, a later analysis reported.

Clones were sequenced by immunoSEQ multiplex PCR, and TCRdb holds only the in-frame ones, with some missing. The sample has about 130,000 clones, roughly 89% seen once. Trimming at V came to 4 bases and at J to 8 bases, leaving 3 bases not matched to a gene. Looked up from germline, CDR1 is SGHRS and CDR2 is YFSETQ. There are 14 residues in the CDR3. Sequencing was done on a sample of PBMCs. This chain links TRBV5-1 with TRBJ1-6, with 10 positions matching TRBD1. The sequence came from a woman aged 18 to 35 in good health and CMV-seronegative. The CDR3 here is CASSTGTGDSPLHF. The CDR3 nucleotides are TGCGCCAGCAGCACGGGGACAGGGGATTCACCCCTCCACTTT. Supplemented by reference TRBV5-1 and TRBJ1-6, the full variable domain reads KAGVTQTPRYLIKTRGQQVTLSCSPISGHRSVSWYQQTPGQGLQFLFEYFSETQRNKGNFPGRFSGRQFSNSRSEMNVSTLELGDSALYLCASSTGTGDSPLHFGNGTRLTVT.